This TCR beta chain was observed in a study of cytomegalovirus exposure and HLA in healthy donors. The study's findings and limits: With later analysis, a missense DCLRE1C variant became linked to TCR beta V- and J-gene trimming.

Germline CDR1 is SQVTM and CDR2 is ANQGSEA. V lost 4 bases, J lost 7 bases, and 17 bases lay in between. This CDR3 has 13 residues. Concerning this clone itself: The antigen remains undetermined.

Use of 60 Vbeta and 13 Jbeta primers characterized the PCR. Repertoires were generated with immunoSEQ multiplex PCR, while TCRdb's copy carries only in-frame clones and drops some. Of hundreds of thousands of clones in the sample, 75% to 90% were seen once. The chain combines TRBV29-1 with TRBJ2-7, with a tentative D call TRBD1 (5 bases). The sequenced sample consisted of PBMCs. The sequence came from a boy younger than 10 in good health and CMV-seronegative. CDR3 sequence: CSVAGTGSREQYF. The CDR3 DNA sequence: TGCAGCGTTGCGGGTACAGGTTCGAGGGAGCAGTACTTC.